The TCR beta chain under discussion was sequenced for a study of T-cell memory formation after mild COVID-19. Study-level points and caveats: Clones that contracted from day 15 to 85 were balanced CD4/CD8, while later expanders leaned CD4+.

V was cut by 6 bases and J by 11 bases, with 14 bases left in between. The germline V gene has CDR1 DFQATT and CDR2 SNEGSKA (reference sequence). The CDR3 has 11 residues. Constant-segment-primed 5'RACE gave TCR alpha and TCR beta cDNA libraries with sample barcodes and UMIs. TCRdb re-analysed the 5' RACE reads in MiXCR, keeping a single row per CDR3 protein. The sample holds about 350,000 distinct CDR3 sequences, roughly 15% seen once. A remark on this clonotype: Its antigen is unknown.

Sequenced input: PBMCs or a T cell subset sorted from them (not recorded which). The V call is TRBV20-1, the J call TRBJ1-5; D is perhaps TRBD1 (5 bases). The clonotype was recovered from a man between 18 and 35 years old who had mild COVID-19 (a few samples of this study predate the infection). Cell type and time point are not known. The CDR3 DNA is TGCAGTGCAGGGACTCCCGCAGCCCAGCATTTT. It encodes CSAGTPAAQHF.